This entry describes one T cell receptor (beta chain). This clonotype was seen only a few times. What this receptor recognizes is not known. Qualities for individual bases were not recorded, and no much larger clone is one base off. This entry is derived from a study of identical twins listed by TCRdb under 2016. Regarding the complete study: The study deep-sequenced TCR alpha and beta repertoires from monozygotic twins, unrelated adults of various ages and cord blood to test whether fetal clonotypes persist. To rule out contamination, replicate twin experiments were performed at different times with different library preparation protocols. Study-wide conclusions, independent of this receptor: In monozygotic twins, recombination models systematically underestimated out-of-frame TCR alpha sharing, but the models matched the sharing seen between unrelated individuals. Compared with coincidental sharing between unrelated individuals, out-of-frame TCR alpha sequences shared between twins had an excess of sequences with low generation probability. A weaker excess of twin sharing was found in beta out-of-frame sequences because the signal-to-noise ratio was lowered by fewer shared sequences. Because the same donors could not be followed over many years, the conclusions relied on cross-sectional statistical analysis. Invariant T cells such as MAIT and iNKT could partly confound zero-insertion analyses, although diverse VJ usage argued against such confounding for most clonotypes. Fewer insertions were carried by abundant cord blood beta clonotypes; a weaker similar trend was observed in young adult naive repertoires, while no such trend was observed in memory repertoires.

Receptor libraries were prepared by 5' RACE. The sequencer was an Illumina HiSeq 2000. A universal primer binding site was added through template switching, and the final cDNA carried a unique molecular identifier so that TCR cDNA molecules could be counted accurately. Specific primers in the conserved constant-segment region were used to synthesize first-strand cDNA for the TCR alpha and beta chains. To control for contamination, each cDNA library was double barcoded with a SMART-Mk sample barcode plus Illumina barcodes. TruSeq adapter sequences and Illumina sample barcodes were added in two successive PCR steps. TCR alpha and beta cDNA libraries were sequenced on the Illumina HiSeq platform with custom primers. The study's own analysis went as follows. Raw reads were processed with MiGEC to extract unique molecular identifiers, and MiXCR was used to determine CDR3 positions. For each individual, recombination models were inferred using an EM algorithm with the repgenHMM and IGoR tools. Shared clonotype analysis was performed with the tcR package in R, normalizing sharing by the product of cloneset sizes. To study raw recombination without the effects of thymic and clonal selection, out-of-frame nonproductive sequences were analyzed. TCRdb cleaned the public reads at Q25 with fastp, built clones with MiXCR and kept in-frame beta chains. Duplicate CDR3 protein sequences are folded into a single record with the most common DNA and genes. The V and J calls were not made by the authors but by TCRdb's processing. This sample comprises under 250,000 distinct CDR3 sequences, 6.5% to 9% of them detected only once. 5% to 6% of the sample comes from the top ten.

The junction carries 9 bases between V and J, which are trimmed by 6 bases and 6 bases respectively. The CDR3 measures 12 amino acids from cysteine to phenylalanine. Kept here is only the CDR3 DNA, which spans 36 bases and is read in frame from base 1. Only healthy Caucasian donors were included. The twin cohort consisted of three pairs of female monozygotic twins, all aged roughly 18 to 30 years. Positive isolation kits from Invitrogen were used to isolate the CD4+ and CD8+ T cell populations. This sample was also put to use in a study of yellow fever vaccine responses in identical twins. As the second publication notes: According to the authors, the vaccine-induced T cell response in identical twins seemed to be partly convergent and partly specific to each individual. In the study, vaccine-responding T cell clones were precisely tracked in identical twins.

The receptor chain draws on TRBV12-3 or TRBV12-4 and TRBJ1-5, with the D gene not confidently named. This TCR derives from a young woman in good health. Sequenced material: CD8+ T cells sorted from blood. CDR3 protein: CASSFPLQPQHF. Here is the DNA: TGTGCCAGCAGCTTCCCCCTTCAGCCCCAGCATTTT.